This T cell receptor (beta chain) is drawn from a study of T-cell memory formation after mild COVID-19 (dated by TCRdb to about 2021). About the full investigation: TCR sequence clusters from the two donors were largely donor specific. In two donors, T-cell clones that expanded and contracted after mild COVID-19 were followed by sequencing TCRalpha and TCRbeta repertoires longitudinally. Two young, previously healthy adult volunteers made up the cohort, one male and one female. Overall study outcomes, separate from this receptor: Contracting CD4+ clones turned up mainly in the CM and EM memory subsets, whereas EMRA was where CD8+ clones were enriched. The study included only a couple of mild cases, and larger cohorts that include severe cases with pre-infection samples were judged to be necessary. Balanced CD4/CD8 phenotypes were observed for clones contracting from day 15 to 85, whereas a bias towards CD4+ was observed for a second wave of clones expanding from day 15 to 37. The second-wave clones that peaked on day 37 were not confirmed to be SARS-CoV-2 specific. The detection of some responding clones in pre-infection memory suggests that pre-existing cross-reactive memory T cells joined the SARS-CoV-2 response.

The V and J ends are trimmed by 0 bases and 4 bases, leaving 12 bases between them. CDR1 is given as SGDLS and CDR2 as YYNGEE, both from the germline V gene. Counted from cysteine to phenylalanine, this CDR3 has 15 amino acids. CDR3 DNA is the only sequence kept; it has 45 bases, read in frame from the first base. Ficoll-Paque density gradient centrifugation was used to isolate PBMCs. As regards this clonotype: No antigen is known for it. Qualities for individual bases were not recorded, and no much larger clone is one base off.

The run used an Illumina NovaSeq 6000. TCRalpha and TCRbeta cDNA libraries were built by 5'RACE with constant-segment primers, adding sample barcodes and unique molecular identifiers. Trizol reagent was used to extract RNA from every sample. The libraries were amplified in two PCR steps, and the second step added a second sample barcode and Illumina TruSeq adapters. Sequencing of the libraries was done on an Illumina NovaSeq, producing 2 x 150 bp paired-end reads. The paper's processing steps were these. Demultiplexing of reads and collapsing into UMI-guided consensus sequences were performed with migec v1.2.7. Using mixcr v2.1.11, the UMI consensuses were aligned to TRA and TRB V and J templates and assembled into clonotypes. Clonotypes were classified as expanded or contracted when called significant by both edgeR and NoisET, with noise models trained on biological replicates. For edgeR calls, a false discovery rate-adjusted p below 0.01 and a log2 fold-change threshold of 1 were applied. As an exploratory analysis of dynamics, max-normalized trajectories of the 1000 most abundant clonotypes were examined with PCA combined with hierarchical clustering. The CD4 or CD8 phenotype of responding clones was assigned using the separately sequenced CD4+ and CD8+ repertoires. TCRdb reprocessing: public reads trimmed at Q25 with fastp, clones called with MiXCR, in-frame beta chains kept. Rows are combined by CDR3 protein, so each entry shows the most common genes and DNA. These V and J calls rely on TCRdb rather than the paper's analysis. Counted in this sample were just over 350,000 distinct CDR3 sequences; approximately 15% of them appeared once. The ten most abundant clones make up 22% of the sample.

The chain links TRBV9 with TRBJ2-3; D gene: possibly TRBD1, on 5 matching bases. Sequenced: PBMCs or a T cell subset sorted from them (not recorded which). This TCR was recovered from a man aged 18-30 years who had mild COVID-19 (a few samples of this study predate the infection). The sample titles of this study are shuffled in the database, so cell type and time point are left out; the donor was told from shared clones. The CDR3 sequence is CASSVGGYGADTQYF. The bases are TGTGCCAGCAGCGTAGGGGGCTATGGGGCAGATACGCAGTATTTT.